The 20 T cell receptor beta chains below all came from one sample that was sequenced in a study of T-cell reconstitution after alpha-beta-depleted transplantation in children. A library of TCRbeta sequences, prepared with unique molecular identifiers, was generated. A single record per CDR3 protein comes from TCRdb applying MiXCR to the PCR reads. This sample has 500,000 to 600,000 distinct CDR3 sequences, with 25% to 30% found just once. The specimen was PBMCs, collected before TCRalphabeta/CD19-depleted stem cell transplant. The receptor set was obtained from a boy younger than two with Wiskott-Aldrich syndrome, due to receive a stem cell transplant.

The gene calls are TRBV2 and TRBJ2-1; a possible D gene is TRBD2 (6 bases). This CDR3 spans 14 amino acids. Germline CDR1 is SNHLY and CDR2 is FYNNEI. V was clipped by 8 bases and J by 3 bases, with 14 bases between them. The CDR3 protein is CASLRAGGYNEQFF. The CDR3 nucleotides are TGTGCCAGCCTGAGAGCGGGCGGCTACAATGAGCAGTTCTTC.

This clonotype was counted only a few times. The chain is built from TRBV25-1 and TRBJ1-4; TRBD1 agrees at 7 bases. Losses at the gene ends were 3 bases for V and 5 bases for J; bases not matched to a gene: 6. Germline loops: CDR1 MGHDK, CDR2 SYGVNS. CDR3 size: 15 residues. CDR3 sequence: CASSDPNRGNEKLFF. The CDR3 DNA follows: TGTGCCAGCAGTGACCCGAACAGGGGAAATGAAAAACTGTTTTTT.

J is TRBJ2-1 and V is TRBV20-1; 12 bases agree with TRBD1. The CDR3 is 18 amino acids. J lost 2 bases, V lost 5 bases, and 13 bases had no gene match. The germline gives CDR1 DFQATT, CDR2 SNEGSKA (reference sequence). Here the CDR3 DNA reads TGCAGTGCTTCCGGGACAGGGGGCTCCTCCGGGGCCTACAATGAGCAGTTCTTC. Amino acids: CSASGTGGSSGAYNEQFF.

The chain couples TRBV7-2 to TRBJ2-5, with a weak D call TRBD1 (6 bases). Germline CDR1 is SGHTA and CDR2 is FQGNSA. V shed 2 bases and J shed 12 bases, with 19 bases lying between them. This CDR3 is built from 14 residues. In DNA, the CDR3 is TGTGCCAGCAGCTTATTGAGTGGAGCCGGGGACAAGTACTTC. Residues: CASSLLSGAGDKYF.

The CDR3 bases are TGTGCCAGCAGTTACCGGACAGGCCCGTACAATGAGCAGTTCTTC. Amino acids: CASSYRTGPYNEQFF. The V gene is TRBV11-2, the J gene TRBJ2-1, with 7 bases lining up with TRBD1. Germline CDR1 and CDR2: SGHAT and FQNNGV. J gave up 4 bases and V 6 bases, and 9 bases lay outside the gene matches. CDR3 size: 15 residues.

The CDR3, as DNA: TGTGCCAGCGACCTCGGGGGGCGCGGAAACACCATATATTTT. This sequence encodes CASDLGGRGNTIYF. The genes are TRBV2 and TRBJ1-3; weak D call: TRBD1 (6 bases). The CDR3 has 14 amino acids. Germline lookup yields CDR1 SNHLY and CDR2 FYNNEI. Trimming left V 8 bases short and J 4 bases short, with 15 bases between.

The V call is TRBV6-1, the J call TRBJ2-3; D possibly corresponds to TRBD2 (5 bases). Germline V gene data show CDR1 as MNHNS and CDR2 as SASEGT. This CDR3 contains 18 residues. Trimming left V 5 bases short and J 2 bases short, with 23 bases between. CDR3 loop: CASSPPRRFRESTDTQYF. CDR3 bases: TGTGCCAGCAGTCCCCCGCGGAGGTTTAGAGAGTCCACAGATACGCAGTATTTT.

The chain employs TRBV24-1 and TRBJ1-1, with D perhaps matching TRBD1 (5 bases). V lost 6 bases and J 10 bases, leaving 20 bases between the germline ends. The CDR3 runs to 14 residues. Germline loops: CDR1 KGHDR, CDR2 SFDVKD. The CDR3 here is CATSPTGPGTAAFF. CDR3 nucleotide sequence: TGTGCCACCAGTCCCACCGGCCCCGGGACGGCAGCTTTCTTT.

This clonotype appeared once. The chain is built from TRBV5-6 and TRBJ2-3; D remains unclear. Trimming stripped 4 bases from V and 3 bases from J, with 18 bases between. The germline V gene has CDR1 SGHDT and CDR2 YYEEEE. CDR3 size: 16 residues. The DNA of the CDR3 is TGTGCCAGCAGCAGACCGACGAGTACCTTAACAGATACGCAGTATTTT. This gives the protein CASSRPTSTLTDTQYF.

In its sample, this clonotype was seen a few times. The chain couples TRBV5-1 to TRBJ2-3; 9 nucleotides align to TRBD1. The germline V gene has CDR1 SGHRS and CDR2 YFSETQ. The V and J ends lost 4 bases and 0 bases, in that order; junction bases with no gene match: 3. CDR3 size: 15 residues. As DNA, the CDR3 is TGCGCCAGCAGCGCCGGACAGGGGAGCACAGATACGCAGTATTTT. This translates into CASSAGQGSTDTQYF.

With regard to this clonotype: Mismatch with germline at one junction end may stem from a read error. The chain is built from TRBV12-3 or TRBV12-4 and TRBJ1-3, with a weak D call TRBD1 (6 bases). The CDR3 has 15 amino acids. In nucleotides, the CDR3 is TGTGCCAGCAGGAAGACAGGTACCTCTGGAAACATCATATATTTT. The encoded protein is CASRKTGTSGNIIYF.

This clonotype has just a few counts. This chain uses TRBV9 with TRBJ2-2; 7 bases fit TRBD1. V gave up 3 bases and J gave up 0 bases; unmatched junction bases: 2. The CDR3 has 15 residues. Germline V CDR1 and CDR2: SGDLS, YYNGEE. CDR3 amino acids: CASSDRGANTGELFF. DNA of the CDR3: TGTGCCAGCAGCGACAGGGGAGCGAACACCGGGGAGCTGTTTTTT.

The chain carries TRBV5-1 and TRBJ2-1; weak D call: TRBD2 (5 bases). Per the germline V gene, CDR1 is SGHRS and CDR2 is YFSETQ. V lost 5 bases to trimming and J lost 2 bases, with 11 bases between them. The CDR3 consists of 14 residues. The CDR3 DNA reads TGCGCCAGCAGTAGCGAGGGCACCTACAATGAGCAGTTCTTC. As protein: CASSSEGTYNEQFF.

The CDR3 DNA reads as TGCGCCAGCAGGGAGCGGGAGGGCCCTGAGAATGAGCAGTTCTTC. Translating gives CASREREGPENEQFF. The rearrangement links TRBV5-1 to TRBJ2-1, with TRBD2 identical over 10 bases. V lost 5 bases to trimming and J lost 7 bases; unmatched junction nucleotides: 9. Germline V gene sequence: CDR1 SGHRS, CDR2 YFSETQ. The CDR3 runs to 15 residues.

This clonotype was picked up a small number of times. The DNA of the CDR3 is TGCGCCAGCAGAGAGTACCCCGGGACAGGCACCTACGAGCAGTACTTC. Residues: CASREYPGTGTYEQYF. The rearrangement uses TRBV4-1 and TRBJ2-7, with 8 bases matching TRBD1. V gave up 6 bases and J gave up 2 bases; unmatched junction bases: 12. The CDR3 has 16 residues. Per germline, CDR1 MGHRA and CDR2 YSYEKL.

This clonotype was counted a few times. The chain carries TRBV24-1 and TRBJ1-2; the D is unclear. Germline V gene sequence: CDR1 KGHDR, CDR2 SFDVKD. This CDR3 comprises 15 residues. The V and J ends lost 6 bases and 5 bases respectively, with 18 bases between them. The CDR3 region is CATSHPPAFPYGYTF. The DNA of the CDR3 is TGTGCCACCAGTCACCCACCGGCATTCCCATATGGCTACACCTTC.

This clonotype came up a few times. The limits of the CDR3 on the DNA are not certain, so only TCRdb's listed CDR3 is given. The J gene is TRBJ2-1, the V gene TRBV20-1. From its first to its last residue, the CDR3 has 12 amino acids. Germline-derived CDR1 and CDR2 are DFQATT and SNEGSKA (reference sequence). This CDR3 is CSAFWRRNEQFF.

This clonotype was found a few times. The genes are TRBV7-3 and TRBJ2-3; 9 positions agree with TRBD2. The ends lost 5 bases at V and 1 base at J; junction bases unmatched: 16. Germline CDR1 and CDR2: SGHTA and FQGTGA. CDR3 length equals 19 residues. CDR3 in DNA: TGTGCCAGCAGCCCCCTGGAGTTGGTAGCGGGAGCAGGCACAGATACGCAGTATTTT. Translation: CASSPLELVAGAGTDTQYF.

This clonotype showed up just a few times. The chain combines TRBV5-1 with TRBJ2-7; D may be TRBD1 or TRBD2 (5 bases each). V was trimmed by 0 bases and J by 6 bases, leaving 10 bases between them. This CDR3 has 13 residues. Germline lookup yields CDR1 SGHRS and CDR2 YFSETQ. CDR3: CASSLGDGGEQYF. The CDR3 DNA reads TGCGCCAGCAGCTTGGGGGACGGAGGCGAGCAGTACTTC.

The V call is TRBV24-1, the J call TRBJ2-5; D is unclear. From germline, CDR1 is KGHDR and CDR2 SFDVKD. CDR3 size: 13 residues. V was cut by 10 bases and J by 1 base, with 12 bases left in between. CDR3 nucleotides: TGTGCCACAAGAGGCCGTACCCAAGAGACCCAGTACTTC. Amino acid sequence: CATRGRTQETQYF.